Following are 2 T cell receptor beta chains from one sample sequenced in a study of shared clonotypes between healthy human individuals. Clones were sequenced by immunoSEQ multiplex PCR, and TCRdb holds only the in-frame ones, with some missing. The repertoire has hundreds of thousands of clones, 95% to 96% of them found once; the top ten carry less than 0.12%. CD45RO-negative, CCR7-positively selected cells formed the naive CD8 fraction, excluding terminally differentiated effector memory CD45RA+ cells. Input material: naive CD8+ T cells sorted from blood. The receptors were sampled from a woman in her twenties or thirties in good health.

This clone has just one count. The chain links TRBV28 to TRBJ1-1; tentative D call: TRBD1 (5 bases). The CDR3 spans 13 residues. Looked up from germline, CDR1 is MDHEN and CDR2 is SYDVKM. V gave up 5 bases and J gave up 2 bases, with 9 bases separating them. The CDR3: CASSPTDNTEAFF. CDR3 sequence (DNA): TGTGCCAGCAGTCCGACAGACAACACTGAAGCTTTCTTT.

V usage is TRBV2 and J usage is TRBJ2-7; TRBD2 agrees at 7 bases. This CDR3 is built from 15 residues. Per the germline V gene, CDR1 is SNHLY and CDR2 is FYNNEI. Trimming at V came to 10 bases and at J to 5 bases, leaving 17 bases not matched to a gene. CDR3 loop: CATLITGGSSNEQYF. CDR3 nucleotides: TGTGCCACCCTGATAACAGGCGGGAGCTCTAACGAGCAGTACTTC.